Below, 10 T cell receptor beta chains from the same sample are listed, as sequenced in a study of OX40 agonist ivuxolimab in advanced cancers. Assay used: immunoSEQ multiplex PCR; TCRdb lists only in-frame clones, some missing. Of some 70,000 clones in the sample, 84% were seen once. This sample comprised CD4+ or CD8+ T cells sorted from blood, obtained in a trial of the OX40 agonist ivuxolimab. Every receptor here comes from an adult with an advanced solid tumor such as melanoma, head and neck, liver or kidney cancer.

The chain employs TRBV7-9 and TRBJ1-1; D perhaps matches TRBD1 (6 bases). V lost 5 bases to trimming and J lost 10 bases, with 23 bases between them. The CDR3 totals 15 residues. CDR1 SEHNR and CDR2 FQNEAQ come from the germline V gene (reference sequence). The chain's CDR3 is CASSARGAGGRVAFF. Here the CDR3 DNA reads TGTGCCAGCAGCGCGAGGGGGGCCGGGGGACGTGTAGCTTTCTTT.

The V and J genes are TRBV4-2 and TRBJ2-3; 8 bases match TRBD1. V lost 4 bases to trimming and J lost 5 bases; unmatched junction nucleotides: 17. This CDR3 contains 18 residues. Germline V gives CDR1 LGHNA, CDR2 YNFKEQ. The CDR3 here is CASSRMGIGTGVLDTQYF. The CDR3 bases are TGTGCCAGCAGCCGAATGGGGATAGGGACAGGAGTTTTAGATACGCAGTATTTT.

The gene calls are TRBV10-3 and TRBJ2-3, with D possibly matching TRBD2 (6 bases). Trimming took 5 bases from V and 0 from J, leaving 9 bases between them. This CDR3 contains 14 residues. Per germline, CDR1 ENHRY and CDR2 SYGVKD. CDR3 sequence (DNA): TGTGCCATCAGTTGGGGGGTTAGCACAGATACGCAGTATTTT. Protein product: CAISWGVSTDTQYF.

The chain employs TRBV19 and TRBJ1-2; possibly TRBD1 for D (6 bases). This CDR3 contains 15 residues. Germline V gene sequence: CDR1 LNHDA, CDR2 SQIVND (reference sequence). Trimming pared 3 bases from V and 8 bases from J, leaving 19 bases between. For the CDR3, the DNA is TGTGCCAGTAGTATTTTTACGTCAGGGGCGCAGGGCTACACCTTC. Amino acids: CASSIFTSGAQGYTF.

With respect to this clone: The sample contains more than one DNA sequence encoding this CDR3. The rearrangement uses TRBV18 and TRBJ1-4; no reliable D call. The V gene's germline CDR1 is KGHSH and CDR2 LQKENI. The CDR3 has 14 amino acids. V was cut by 2 bases and J by 5 bases, with 9 bases left in between. Here the CDR3 DNA reads TGTGCCAGCTCACCAGGGTCTCCAAATGAAAAACTGTTTTTT. Amino acids: CASSPGSPNEKLFF.

V is TRBV27 and J is TRBJ1-1; maybe TRBD1 (5 bases). The germline V gene has CDR1 MNHEY and CDR2 SMNVEV (reference sequence). V was pared by 10 bases and J by 3 bases, with 15 bases between. The CDR3 has 13 residues. The CDR3 region has the DNA TGTGCCACGGCAGGGTACGCACACACTGAAGCTTTCTTT. Its translation is CATAGYAHTEAFF.

This rearrangement joins TRBV2 to TRBJ1-6, with 10 bases aligning to TRBD1. Germline CDR1 SNHLY, CDR2 FYNNEI. The CDR3 has 15 amino acids. The V gene end was trimmed by 10 bases and the J gene end by 10 bases; junction bases not matched to a gene: 13. The CDR3 nucleotides are TGTGCCATAGACAGGGGGCTAAGGAATTCCTCACCCCTCCACTTT. As protein: CAIDRGLRNSSPLHF.

The chain employs TRBV6-6 and TRBJ2-2; 10 nucleotides align to TRBD1. The CDR3 is 15 residues long. V lost 6 bases and J lost 5; bases outside the gene matches: 6. From germline, CDR1 is MNHNY and CDR2 SVGAGI (reference sequence). The CDR3 sequence: CASSDRGRGTGELFF. The DNA of the CDR3 is TGTGCCAGCAGCGACAGGGGGCGCGGTACCGGGGAGCTGTTTTTT.

This sequence joins TRBV5-1 and TRBJ1-1; 7 bases fit TRBD1. Germline CDR1 is SGHRS and CDR2 is YFSETQ. The CDR3 sequence is 17 residues long. V gave up 0 bases and J gave up 5 bases; unmatched junction bases: 13. This CDR3 is CASSLVTGEIVRTEAFF. CDR3 sequence (DNA): TGCGCCAGCAGCTTGGTAACAGGGGAAATCGTGCGTACTGAAGCTTTCTTT.

The chain is built from TRBV6-6 and TRBJ2-1; 14 positions agree with TRBD2. CDR3 length equals 15 residues. Germline assignment: CDR1 MNHNY and CDR2 SVGAGI (reference sequence). J lost 4 bases, V lost 7 bases, and 3 bases had no gene match. The CDR3 bases are TGTGCCAGCAAAAGGACTAGCGGGGGGTACAATGAGCAGTTCTTC. Protein product: CASKRTSGGYNEQFF.